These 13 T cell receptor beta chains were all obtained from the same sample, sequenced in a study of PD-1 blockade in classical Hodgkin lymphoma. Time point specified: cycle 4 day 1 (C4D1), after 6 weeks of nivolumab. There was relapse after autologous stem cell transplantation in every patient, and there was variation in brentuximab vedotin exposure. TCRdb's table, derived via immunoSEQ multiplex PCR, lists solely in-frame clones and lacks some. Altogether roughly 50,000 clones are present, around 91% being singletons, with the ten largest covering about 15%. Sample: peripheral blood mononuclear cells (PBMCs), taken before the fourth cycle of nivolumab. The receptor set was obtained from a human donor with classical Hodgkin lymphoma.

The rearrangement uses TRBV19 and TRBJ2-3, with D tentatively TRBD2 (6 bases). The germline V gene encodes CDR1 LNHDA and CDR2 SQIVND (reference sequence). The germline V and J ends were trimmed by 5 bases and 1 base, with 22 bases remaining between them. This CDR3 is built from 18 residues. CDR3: CASSSRLFREMGTDTQYF. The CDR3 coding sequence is TGTGCCAGTAGTTCCCGCCTCTTCCGGGAGATGGGCACAGATACGCAGTATTTT.

CDR3: CASSLIRQVSQYF. The CDR3 nucleotides read TGTGCCAGCAGCTTGATTAGACAGGTGTCCCAGTACTTC. The chain employs TRBV5-5 and TRBJ2-5; a possible D gene is TRBD1 (6 bases). The V end lost 1 base, the J end lost 9 bases, and 13 bases lay between the germline ends. From germline, CDR1 is SGHKS and CDR2 YYEKEE (reference sequence). The CDR3 runs 13 residues.

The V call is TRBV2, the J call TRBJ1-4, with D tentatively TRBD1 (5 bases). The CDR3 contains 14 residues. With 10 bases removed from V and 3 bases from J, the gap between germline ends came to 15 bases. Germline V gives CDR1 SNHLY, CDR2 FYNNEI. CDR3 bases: TGTGCCACCCAAGGGACCAGAGCTAATGAAAAACTGTTTTTT. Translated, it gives CATQGTRANEKLFF.

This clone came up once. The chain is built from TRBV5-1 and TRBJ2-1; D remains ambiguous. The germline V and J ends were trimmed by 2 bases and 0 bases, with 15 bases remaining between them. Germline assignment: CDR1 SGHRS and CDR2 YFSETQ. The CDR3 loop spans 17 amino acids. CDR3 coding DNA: TGCGCCAGCAGCTTACCCCTAACCACCGTCTCCTACAATGAGCAGTTCTTC. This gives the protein CASSLPLTTVSYNEQFF. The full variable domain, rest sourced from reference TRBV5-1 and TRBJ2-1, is KAGVTQTPRYLIKTRGQQVTLSCSPISGHRSVSWYQQTPGQGLQFLFEYFSETQRNKGNFPGRFSGRQFSNSRSEMNVSTLELGDSALYLCASSLPLTTVSYNEQFFGPGTRLTVL.

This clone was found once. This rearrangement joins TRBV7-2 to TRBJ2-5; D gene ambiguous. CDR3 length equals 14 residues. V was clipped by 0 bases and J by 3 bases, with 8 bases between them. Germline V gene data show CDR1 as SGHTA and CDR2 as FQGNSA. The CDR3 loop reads CASSLALAKETQYF. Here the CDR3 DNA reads TGTGCCAGCAGCTTAGCGCTGGCCAAAGAGACCCAGTACTTC.

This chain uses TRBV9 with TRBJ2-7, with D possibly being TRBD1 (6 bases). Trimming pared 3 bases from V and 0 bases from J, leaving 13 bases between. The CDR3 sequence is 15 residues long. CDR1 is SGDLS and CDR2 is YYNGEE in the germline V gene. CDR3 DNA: TGTGCCAGCAGCGGCCGGGACACAGTCTCCTACGAGCAGTACTTC. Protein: CASSGRDTVSYEQYF.

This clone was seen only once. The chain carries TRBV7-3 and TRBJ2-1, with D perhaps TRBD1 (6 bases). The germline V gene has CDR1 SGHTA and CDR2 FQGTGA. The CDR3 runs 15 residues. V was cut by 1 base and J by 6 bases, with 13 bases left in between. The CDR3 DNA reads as TGTGCCAGCAGCTTAAAGTCAGGACAGAGCAATGAGCAGTTCTTC. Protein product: CASSLKSGQSNEQFF.

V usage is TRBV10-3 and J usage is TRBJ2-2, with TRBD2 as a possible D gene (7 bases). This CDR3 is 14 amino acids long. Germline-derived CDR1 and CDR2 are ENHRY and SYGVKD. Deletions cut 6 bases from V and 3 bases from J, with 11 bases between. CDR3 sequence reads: CAIRGGPDTGELFF. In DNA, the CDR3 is TGTGCCATCAGGGGGGGGCCGGACACCGGGGAGCTGTTTTTT.

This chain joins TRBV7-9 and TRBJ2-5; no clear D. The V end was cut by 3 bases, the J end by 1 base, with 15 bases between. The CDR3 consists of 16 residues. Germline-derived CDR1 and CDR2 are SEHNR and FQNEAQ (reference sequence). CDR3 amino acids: CASSFGRVWGQETQYF. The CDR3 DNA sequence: TGTGCCAGCAGCTTTGGCCGGGTATGGGGCCAAGAGACCCAGTACTTC. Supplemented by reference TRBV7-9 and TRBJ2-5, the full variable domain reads DTGVSQNPRHKITKRGQNVTFRCDPISEHNRLYWYRQTLGQGPEFLTYFQNEAQLEKSRLLSDRFSAERPKGSFSTLEIQRTEQGDSAMYLCASSFGRVWGQETQYFGPGTRLLVL.

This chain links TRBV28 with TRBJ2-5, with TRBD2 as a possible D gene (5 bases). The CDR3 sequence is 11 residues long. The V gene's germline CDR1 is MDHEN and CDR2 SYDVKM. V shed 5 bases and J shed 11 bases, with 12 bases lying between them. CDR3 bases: TGTGCCAGCAGTCACCTTAGGGAGCAGTACTTC. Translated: CASSHLREQYF.

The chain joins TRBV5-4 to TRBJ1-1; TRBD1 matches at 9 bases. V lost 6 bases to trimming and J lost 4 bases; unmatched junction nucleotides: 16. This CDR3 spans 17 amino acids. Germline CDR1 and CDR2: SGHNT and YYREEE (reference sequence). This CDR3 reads CASTQARTGAGSTEAFF. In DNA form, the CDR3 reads TGTGCCAGCACTCAAGCGCGGACAGGGGCGGGGAGCACTGAAGCTTTCTTT. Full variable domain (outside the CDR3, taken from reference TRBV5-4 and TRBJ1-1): ETGVTQSPTHLIKTRGQQVTLRCSSQSGHNTVSWYQQALGQGPQFIFQYYREEENGRGNFPPRFSGLQFPNYSSELNVNALELDDSALYLCASTQARTGAGSTEAFFGQGTRLTVV.

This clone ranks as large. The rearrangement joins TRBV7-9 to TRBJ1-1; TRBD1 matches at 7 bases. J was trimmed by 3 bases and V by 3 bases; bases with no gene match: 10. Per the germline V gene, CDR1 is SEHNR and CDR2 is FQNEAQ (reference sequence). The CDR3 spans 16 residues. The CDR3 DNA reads TGTGCCAGCAGCTTCCGGGACAGCAAGGCGTACACTGAAGCTTTCTTT. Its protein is CASSFRDSKAYTEAFF.

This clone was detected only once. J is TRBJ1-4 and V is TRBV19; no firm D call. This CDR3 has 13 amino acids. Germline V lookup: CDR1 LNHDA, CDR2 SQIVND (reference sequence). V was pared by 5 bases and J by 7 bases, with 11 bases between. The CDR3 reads CASSGGWREKLFF. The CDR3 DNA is TGTGCCAGTAGTGGTGGGTGGCGTGAAAAACTGTTTTTT. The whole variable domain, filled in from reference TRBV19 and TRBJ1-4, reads DGGITQSPKYLFRKEGQNVTLSCEQNLNHDAMYWYRQDPGQGLRLIYYSQIVNDFQKGDIAEGYSVSREKKESFPLTVTSAQKNPTAFYLCASSGGWREKLFFGSGTQLSVL.